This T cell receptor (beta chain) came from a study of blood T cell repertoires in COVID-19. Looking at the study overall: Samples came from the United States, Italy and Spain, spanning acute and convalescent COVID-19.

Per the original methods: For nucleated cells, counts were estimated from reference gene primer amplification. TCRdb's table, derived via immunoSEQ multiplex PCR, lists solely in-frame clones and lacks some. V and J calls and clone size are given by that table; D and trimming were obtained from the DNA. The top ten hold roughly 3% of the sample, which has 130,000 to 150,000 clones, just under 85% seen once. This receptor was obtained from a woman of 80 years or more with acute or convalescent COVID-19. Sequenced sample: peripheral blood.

The CDR3 nucleotides read TGTGCCAGCAGTTCCGCCGGGACAGCTTATGGCTACACCTTC. Its translation is CASSSAGTAYGYTF. The V and J genes are TRBV27 and TRBJ1-2; the match to TRBD1 covers 7 bases. V was clipped by 4 bases and J by 5 bases; unmatched bases: 7. The CDR3 consists of 14 residues. Germline-derived CDR1 and CDR2 are MNHEY and SMNVEV (reference sequence).